The present T cell receptor (beta chain) was sequenced within a study of metastatic and nonmetastatic thyroid tumors. Study overall: The study looked at repertoires side by side in blood and in tumor or nodule tissue from malignant and benign thyroid patients.

Trimming cost V 2 bases and J 12 bases; bases outside gene matches: 13. CDR1 is DFQATT and CDR2 is SNEGSKA in the germline V gene (reference sequence). The CDR3 loop spans 15 amino acids. As for this clone: What it binds is unknown.

The study's findings and limits: Malignant tumors reportedly showed significantly higher TCR beta diversity than benign nodules in both blood and tumor.

Original processing notes: Researchers built a distant-metastasis classifier for papillary thyroid cancer that drew on CDR3 differences across clinicopathological groups. With MiXCR, TCRdb reprocessed the PCR reads. TCRdb, not the original authors, processed these V and J calls. Of about 19,000 clones detected, around 34% appear once; the ten largest clones hold about 30%. Every patient underwent thyroid surgery untreated. The TCR originated in a female donor with papillary thyroid cancer or a benign thyroid nodule (not recorded which). Some clones in this sample may be carry-over from other donors' samples. Sequenced input: tumor tissue. V and J are TRBV20-1 and TRBJ2-1; TRBD2 matches at 10 bases. For the CDR3, the DNA is TGCAGTGCTAGATTTTACGGGACTAGCGCCTCGCCGCAGTTCTTC. Amino acid sequence: CSARFYGTSASPQFF.